This entry lists 26 T cell receptor beta chains sequenced from one sample in a study of T cell changes during pregnancy in multiple sclerosis (dated by TCRdb to between 2017 and 2020). Preparation of the library involved the immunoSEQ multiplex PCR assay. The table comes from immuneACCESS by way of TCRdb, which keeps in-frame sequences with V and J called. Part of the clones is missing from these tables; in studies checked, under half for an unresolved V gene and the rest for unknown reasons. Present in this sample are 38,000 or so clones, roughly 90% of which were seen just once. Of the sample, 10% to 15% is held by the ten largest clones. The specimen was CD8+ T cells from peripheral blood mononuclear cells, collected in the first trimester of pregnancy. These receptor sequences come from a female donor with multiple sclerosis, enrolled in a pregnancy study.

This clone was seen only once. The V gene is TRBV6-6, the J gene TRBJ2-3, with TRBD2 as a possible D gene (5 bases). This CDR3 region has 11 residues. CDR1 and CDR2 (germline): MNHNY, SVGAGI (reference sequence). The V gene lost 6 bases and the J gene lost 10 bases, with 11 bases spanning the gap. This chain's CDR3 is CASRGSDAQYF. In DNA form, the CDR3 reads TGTGCCAGCAGGGGTAGCGACGCGCAGTATTTT.

The rearrangement uses TRBV7-3 and TRBJ1-1; 7 nucleotides align to TRBD1. The CDR3 spans 15 residues. Germline trimming cut 5 bases from V and 1 base from J; bases unmatched to any gene: 7. The germline CDR1 and CDR2 sequences are SGHTA and FQGTGA. CDR3 region: CASSMETGPNTEAFF. The CDR3 DNA reads as TGTGCCAGCAGCATGGAGACAGGGCCGAACACTGAAGCTTTCTTT.

The chain is built from TRBV9 and TRBJ1-2; D is possibly TRBD1 (6 bases). V lost 5 bases and J lost 2, with 22 bases in between. Per germline, CDR1 SGDLS and CDR2 YYNGEE. This CDR3 has 17 residues. For the CDR3, the DNA is TGTGCCAGCAGTGAATCCGATACAGGGAATCGAAACTATGGCTACACCTTC. This gives the protein CASSESDTGNRNYGYTF.

This clone has only one observation. This chain uses TRBV4-1 with TRBJ2-5, with D unresolved. CDR1 and CDR2 (germline): MGHRA, YSYEKL. CDR3 length: 15 residues. V dropped 4 bases and J dropped 4 bases, with 16 bases sitting between them. The CDR3 DNA follows: TGCGCCAGCAGCCCCCGGCCGGAGCGAGGAGAGACCCAGTACTTC. Translating gives CASSPRPERGETQYF.

This sequence joins TRBV28 and TRBJ2-3; TRBD2 might be the D (5 bases). The CDR3 has 14 amino acids. The germline CDR1 and CDR2 sequences are MDHEN and SYDVKM. V gave up 5 bases and J gave up 3 bases, with 12 bases separating them. DNA for the CDR3: TGTGCCAGCAGTCCCACGCCGGGGACAGATACGCAGTATTTT. As protein: CASSPTPGTDTQYF.

This clone was recorded only once. The chain is built from TRBV7-4 and TRBJ1-1; the match to TRBD1 covers 8 bases. Trimming removed 6 bases from V and 1 base from J; junction bases left unmatched: 10. Germline V CDR1 and CDR2: SGHVT, SQSDAQ. CDR3 length: 16 residues. The CDR3 loop is CASSWPGGWANTEAFF. CDR3 nucleotide sequence: TGTGCCAGCAGTTGGCCAGGGGGCTGGGCGAACACTGAAGCTTTCTTT.

The chain carries TRBV14 and TRBJ1-2; tentative D call: TRBD1 (5 bases). The CDR3 runs to 12 residues. V shed 4 bases and J shed 7 bases, with 10 bases lying between them. Germline CDR1 reads SGHDN; CDR2 reads FVKESK. The CDR3, as DNA: TGTGCCAGCAGCCCCGGGGGAGCTGGCTACACCTTC. This codes for CASSPGGAGYTF.

V and J are TRBV5-6 and TRBJ2-7, with 8 nucleotides matching TRBD1. The CDR3 length is 14 residues. Germline loops: CDR1 SGHDT, CDR2 YYEEEE. Trimming removed 4 bases from V and 5 bases from J; junction bases left unmatched: 8. CDR3 in amino acids: CASSLRQGRDEQYF. The CDR3 DNA reads TGTGCCAGCAGCCTACGACAGGGGCGAGACGAGCAGTACTTC.

V and J are TRBV7-9 and TRBJ1-3; possibly TRBD1 for D (6 bases). V shed 3 bases and J shed 4 bases, with 10 bases lying between them. The CDR3 extends over 14 amino acids. Germline-derived CDR1 and CDR2 are SEHNR and FQNEAQ (reference sequence). The CDR3 nucleotides are TGTGCCAGCAGCTTGGGGGGGACAGGAAACACCATATATTTT. It codes for CASSLGGTGNTIYF.

The chain is built from TRBV27 and TRBJ1-1, with TRBD1 as a possible D gene (5 bases). Germline CDR1 MNHEY, CDR2 SMNVEV (reference sequence). Trimming took off 6 bases at V and 6 bases at J, with 26 bases between the two ends. This CDR3 has 17 amino acids. DNA for the CDR3: TGTGCCAGCAGGGCCCCGGTGGGGGGATCATTCGGCGCTGAAGCTTTCTTT. Encoded protein: CASRAPVGGSFGAEAFF.

The rearrangement links TRBV5-5 to TRBJ1-2; no clear D gene. The CDR3 is 14 residues long. The germline V gene encodes CDR1 SGHKS and CDR2 YYEKEE (reference sequence). V lost 5 bases, J lost 0 bases, and 11 bases lay in between. DNA of the CDR3: TGTGCCAGCAGGATCGTAAGCCCTAACTATGGCTACACCTTC. Encoded protein: CASRIVSPNYGYTF. Supplemented by reference TRBV5-5 and TRBJ1-2, the full variable domain reads DAGVTQSPTHLIKTRGQQVTLRCSPISGHKSVSWYQQVLGQGPQFIFQYYEKEERGRGNFPDRFSARQFPNYSSELNVNALLLGDSALYLCASRIVSPNYGYTFGSGTRLTVV.

The gene calls are TRBV29-1 and TRBJ2-7; 7 positions agree with TRBD1. V was pared by 3 bases and J by 2 bases, with 1 base of the junction left unmatched. This CDR3 comprises 12 residues. Germline CDR1 SQVTM, CDR2 ANQGSEA. CDR3 sequence (DNA): TGCAGCGTTGAGGGGACAGCCTACGAGCAGTACTTC. Encoded protein: CSVEGTAYEQYF.

V gene TRBV19 combines with J gene TRBJ1-1; D is perhaps TRBD1 (5 bases). CDR3 length: 14 residues. The V and J ends lost 4 bases and 0 bases respectively, with 9 bases between them. The germline gives CDR1 LNHDA, CDR2 SQIVND (reference sequence). DNA of the CDR3: TGTGCCAGTAGTAAACAGGTATTGAACACTGAAGCTTTCTTT. It codes for CASSKQVLNTEAFF. The full variable domain, rest sourced from reference TRBV19 and TRBJ1-1, is DGGITQSPKYLFRKEGQNVTLSCEQNLNHDAMYWYRQDPGQGLRLIYYSQIVNDFQKGDIAEGYSVSREKKESFPLTVTSAQKNPTAFYLCASSKQVLNTEAFFGQGTRLTVV.

The V gene is TRBV7-8, the J gene TRBJ1-1; TRBD1 matches 7 bases. This CDR3 comprises 14 residues. After removal of 4 bases from V and 4 bases from J, the junction contained 6 bases not matched to a gene. Germline values: CDR1 SGHVS, CDR2 FQNEAQ. CDR3 sequence (DNA): TGTGCCAGCAGCTCGACAGGGAGGATCACTGAAGCTTTCTTT. This gives the protein CASSSTGRITEAFF.

The chain combines TRBV4-1 with TRBJ1-1; possibly TRBD1 for D (5 bases). The germline gives CDR1 MGHRA, CDR2 YSYEKL. With 1 base removed from V and 4 bases from J, the gap between germline ends came to 13 bases. CDR3 length: 15 amino acids. The CDR3 region has the DNA TGCGCCAGCAGCCAAGCCCCGGGGGGGGGCACTGAAGCTTTCTTT. Encoded protein: CASSQAPGGGTEAFF.

A few counts support this clone. This sequence joins TRBV5-4 and TRBJ1-6; D ambiguous. The V gene's germline CDR1 is SGHNT and CDR2 YYREEE (reference sequence). This CDR3 contains 17 residues. V lost 0 bases, J lost 5 bases, and 15 bases lay in between. The CDR3 DNA reads TGTGCCAGCAGCTTGGAGTTTCCAGGACTTAATAATTCACCCCTCCACTTT. It encodes CASSLEFPGLNNSPLHF.

This chain joins TRBV9 and TRBJ2-7, with 15 nucleotides matching TRBD2. CDR3 length: 16 amino acids. V was pared by 0 bases and J by 5 bases, with 3 bases of the junction left unmatched. Germline CDR1 is SGDLS and CDR2 is YYNGEE. CDR3 DNA: TGTGCCAGCAGCGTAGGGGGGACTAGCGGGGGGAACGAGCAGTACTTC. Its translation is CASSVGGTSGGNEQYF.

J is TRBJ1-5 and V is TRBV5-8; D gene unclear. Looked up from germline, CDR1 is SGHTS and CDR2 is YDEGEE. Deletions cut 0 bases from V and 3 bases from J, with 13 bases between. The CDR3 is 16 amino acids. In DNA, the CDR3 is TGTGCCAGCAGCTTGGTAGCGGCCTCCCCCAATCAGCCCCAGCATTTT. It yields the protein CASSLVAASPNQPQHF.

The gene calls are TRBV4-2 and TRBJ2-5, with TRBD2 identical over 9 bases. This CDR3 is 17 amino acids long. Trimming cost V 2 bases and J 2 bases; bases outside gene matches: 9. Per the germline V gene, CDR1 is LGHNA and CDR2 is YNFKEQ. CDR3 nucleotides: TGTGCCAGCAGCCAATACCTTAGCGGGGGACCTCAAGAGACCCAGTACTTC. Translating it yields CASSQYLSGGPQETQYF.

The rearrangement links TRBV7-8 to TRBJ2-7; weak D call: TRBD2 (7 bases). The CDR3 length is 13 residues. The V gene's germline CDR1 is SGHVS and CDR2 FQNEAQ. Trimming removed 5 bases from V and 5 bases from J, with 13 bases in between. For the CDR3, the DNA is TGTGCCAGCAGCAACGGGGGGCAGGACGAGCAGTACTTC. It encodes CASSNGGQDEQYF.

This clone was seen at least ten times. V gene TRBV2 combines with J gene TRBJ1-5, with D possibly TRBD1 on 5 matching bases. The CDR3 extends over 16 amino acids. Trimming removed 5 bases from V and 3 bases from J, with 17 bases in between. Germline V gives CDR1 SNHLY, CDR2 FYNNEI. The CDR3, as DNA: TGTGCCAGCAGTATTGTTCAGTCAGGGAACAATCAGCCCCAGCATTTT. Translation: CASSIVQSGNNQPQHF.

Here the CDR3 DNA reads TGTGCCAGCTGGAGCTCCAGATATGGCTACACCTTC. Its protein is CASWSSRYGYTF. V is TRBV5-4 and J is TRBJ1-2, with D unresolved. This CDR3 has 12 residues. The V end was cut by 7 bases, the J end by 5 bases, with 12 bases between. Per germline, CDR1 SGHNT and CDR2 YYREEE (reference sequence).

The chain uses TRBV5-8 and TRBJ2-7; D gene uncertain. Trimming cost V 4 bases and J 0 bases, with 20 bases left between them. The CDR3 sequence is 17 residues long. From germline, CDR1 is SGHTS and CDR2 YDEGEE. The CDR3 here is CASSPPGIRFSSYEQYF. The CDR3 DNA reads as TGTGCCAGCAGCCCCCCGGGTATTAGGTTTAGCTCCTACGAGCAGTACTTC.

The chain couples TRBV5-4 to TRBJ1-1, with a possible D match to TRBD1 (5 bases). Germline CDR1 SGHNT, CDR2 YYREEE (reference sequence). Trimming removed 4 bases from V and 8 bases from J, with 18 bases in between. The CDR3 covers 14 residues. The CDR3 DNA sequence: TGTGCCAGCAGCGTCTACCGGGACTCGGGGGAAGCTTTCTTT. It yields the protein CASSVYRDSGEAFF.

The chain joins TRBV2 to TRBJ2-7; 9 bases line up with TRBD2. V lost 6 bases, J lost 2 bases, and 8 bases stayed unmatched. The CDR3 length is 15 residues. Germline V gene sequence: CDR1 SNHLY, CDR2 FYNNEI. The CDR3 DNA sequence: TGTGCCAGCAGACCAGCGGGGGGTCCCCCCTACGAGCAGTACTTC. Protein: CASRPAGGPPYEQYF.

The chain is built from TRBV5-6 and TRBJ2-3; 8 bases line up with TRBD1. Germline CDR1 reads SGHDT; CDR2 reads YYEEEE. Unmatched junction bases numbered 8, after V lost 5 bases and J lost 6 bases. The CDR3 has 14 amino acids. CDR3 sequence reads: CASSTGTGLDTQYF. As DNA, the CDR3 is TGTGCCAGCAGTACCGGGACAGGACTCGATACGCAGTATTTT.